A single sample gave rise to the 10 T cell receptor beta chains below, sequenced in a study of vaccination and CD4 T cells after COVID-19. Treatment: roughly ten-day PBMC culture with coronavirus spike peptide pools or control peptides (ViraFEST assay). Ahead of the COVID-19 pandemic (2011-2018), the CD4+ T cells of the unexposed donor were collected. The Oncomine TCR Beta short-read assay sequenced DNA from cultured CD4+ T cells. Once CD4+ T cells had been cultured, genomic DNA was extracted from them. TCRdb re-called the PCR reads with MiXCR, one entry per CDR3 protein. The sample records roughly 9,200 distinct CDR3 sequences, 25% to 30% being singletons. The antigens for these receptors are not known. The specimen was CD4+ T cells from blood, cultured in vitro. These receptors all stem from a human donor in good health.

This clonotype was observed once. The chain couples TRBV21-1 to TRBJ2-2; the D segment call TRBD2 is taken from the table without a DNA check. TRBV21-1 is a listed pseudogene. The length of the CDR3 is 18 residues. Written as DNA, the CDR3 is TGTGCCAGCAGCAAGGGACTAGCGGGAGGGCCTAACACCGGGGAGCTGTTTTTT. It codes for CASSKGLAGGPNTGELFF.

This clonotype is medium-sized. The chain recombines TRBV27 with TRBJ1-6, with no clear D. CDR3 length equals 16 residues. V was trimmed by 4 bases and J by 10 bases, leaving 20 bases between them. Per germline, CDR1 MNHEY and CDR2 SMNVEV (reference sequence). The CDR3: CASSSPRGLGYSPLHF. In nucleotides, the CDR3 is TGTGCCAGCAGTTCACCCCGAGGCTTGGGCTACTCACCCCTCCACTTT.

The chain recombines TRBV7-9 with TRBJ2-7; 9 bases align to TRBD1. Losses at the gene ends were 5 bases for V and 3 bases for J; bases not matched to a gene: 2. The germline V gene encodes CDR1 SEHNR and CDR2 FQNEAQ (reference sequence). The CDR3 contains 13 residues. The chain's CDR3 is CASSRGQGYEQYF. The CDR3 DNA reads TGTGCCAGCAGCCGGGGACAGGGCTACGAGCAGTACTTC.

CDR3 DNA sequence: TGTGCCAGTAGAGCGGGCGTGGATACGCAGTATTTT. Protein sequence: CASRAGVDTQYF. The chain recombines TRBV19 with TRBJ2-3; a possible D gene is TRBD2 (6 bases). Germline assignment: CDR1 LNHDA and CDR2 SQIVND (reference sequence). This CDR3 comprises 12 residues. The ends were cut back, 6 bases at V and 6 bases at J, with 10 bases in the middle.

J is TRBJ2-3 and V is TRBV7-2; D not certain. Germline assignment: CDR1 SGHTA and CDR2 FQGNSA. V was trimmed by 5 bases and J by 4 bases, leaving 22 bases between them. The CDR3 has 17 residues. CDR3 loop: CASSPRGADFYPDTQYF. CDR3 DNA: TGTGCCAGCAGCCCCAGAGGCGCAGATTTCTATCCAGATACGCAGTATTTT.

Concerning this clonotype itself: One junction end disagrees with the germline gene, perhaps due to a read error. The gene calls are TRBV7-6 and TRBJ2-2; maybe TRBD1 (6 bases). This CDR3 comprises 17 residues. Germline V CDR1 and CDR2: SGHVS, FNYEAQ. CDR3 DNA sequence: TGTGCCAGCAGCTCCCTCGCAGGGGTTCCGAACACCGGGGAGCTGCTTTTT. Translated, it gives CASSSLAGVPNTGELLF.

The rearrangement links TRBV10-3 to TRBJ1-3; D possibly corresponds to TRBD1 (5 bases). CDR3 length: 14 residues. Per the germline V gene, CDR1 is ENHRY and CDR2 is SYGVKD. V was cut by 4 bases and J by 3 bases, with 10 bases left in between. CDR3 in amino acids: CAISATGFGNTIYF. The CDR3 DNA sequence: TGTGCCATCAGTGCCACAGGTTTTGGAAACACCATATATTTT.

The V call is TRBV19, the J call TRBJ1-1; D is unclear. The V gene lost 3 bases and the J gene lost 1 base, with 12 bases spanning the gap. The V gene's germline CDR1 is LNHDA and CDR2 SQIVND (reference sequence). The CDR3 extends over 15 amino acids. For the CDR3, the DNA is TGTGCCAGTAGTATGGGTCGGAATTCGAACACTGAAGCTTTCTTT. Amino acids: CASSMGRNSNTEAFF.

This chain uses TRBV5-4 with TRBJ1-2, with a possible D match to TRBD1 (5 bases). The CDR3 is 13 amino acids. V lost 1 base and J 2 bases, leaving 6 bases between the germline ends. Germline CDR1 and CDR2: SGHNT and YYREEE (reference sequence). CDR3 DNA sequence: TGTGCCAGCAGCTTGCCAGGGAACTATGGCTACACCTTC. Translation: CASSLPGNYGYTF.

There are a few counts of this clonotype. This chain connects TRBV6-1 to TRBJ2-2; D is possibly TRBD1 (6 bases). Trimming removed 5 bases from V and 0 bases from J, with 10 bases in between. The V gene's germline CDR1 is MNHNS and CDR2 SASEGT. This CDR3 has 15 residues. The CDR3 spells CASSHTGSNTGELFF. CDR3 sequence (DNA): TGTGCCAGCAGTCATACAGGGTCGAACACCGGGGAGCTGTTTTTT.